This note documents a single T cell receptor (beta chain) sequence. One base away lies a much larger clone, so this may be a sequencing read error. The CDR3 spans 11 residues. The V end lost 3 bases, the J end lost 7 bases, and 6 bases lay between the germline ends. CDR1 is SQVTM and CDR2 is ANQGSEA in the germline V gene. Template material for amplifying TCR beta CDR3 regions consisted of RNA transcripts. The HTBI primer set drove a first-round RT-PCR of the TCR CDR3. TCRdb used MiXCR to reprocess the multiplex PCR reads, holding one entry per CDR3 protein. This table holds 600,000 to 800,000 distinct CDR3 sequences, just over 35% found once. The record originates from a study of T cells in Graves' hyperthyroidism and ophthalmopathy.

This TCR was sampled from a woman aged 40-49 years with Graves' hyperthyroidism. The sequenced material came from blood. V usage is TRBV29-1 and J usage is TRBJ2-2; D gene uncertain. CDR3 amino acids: CSVEGIGELFF. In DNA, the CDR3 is TGCAGCGTTGAGGGAATCGGGGAGCTGTTTTTT.